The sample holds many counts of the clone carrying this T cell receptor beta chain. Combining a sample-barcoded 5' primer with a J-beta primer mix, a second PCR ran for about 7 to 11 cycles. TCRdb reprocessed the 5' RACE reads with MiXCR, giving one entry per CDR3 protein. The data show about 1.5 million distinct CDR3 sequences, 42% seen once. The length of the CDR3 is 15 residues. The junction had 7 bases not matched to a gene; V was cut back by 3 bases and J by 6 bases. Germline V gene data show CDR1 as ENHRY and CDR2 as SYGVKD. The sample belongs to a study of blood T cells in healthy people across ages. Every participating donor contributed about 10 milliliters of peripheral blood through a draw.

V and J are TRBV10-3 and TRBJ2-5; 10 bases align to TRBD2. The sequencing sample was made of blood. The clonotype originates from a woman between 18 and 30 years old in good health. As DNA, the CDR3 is TGTGCCATCAGTGACGCTACTAGCGGGATACAGACCCAGTACTTC. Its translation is CAISDATSGIQTQYF.